This T cell receptor (beta chain) came from a study of T cell responses to AZD1222 COVID-19 vaccine. Method: immunoSEQ multiplex PCR; TCRdb's copy keeps in-frame clones and lacks some. The repertoire consists of 150,000 or so clones, with 87% occurring once and the leading ten covering roughly a tenth. The germline CDR1 and CDR2 sequences are SGHDT and YYEEEE. The CDR3 runs 12 residues. V was shortened by 0 bases and J by 4 bases, with 4 bases between the two germline ends. Specimen: peripheral blood, collected 28 days after the second AZD1222 dose. This receptor was obtained from an adult who received the AZD1222 COVID-19 vaccine. The V call is TRBV5-6, the J call TRBJ1-2; unclear D gene. CDR3 sequence (DNA): TGTGCCAGCAGCTTGGCGGCCTATGGCTACACCTTC. It is translated as CASSLAAYGYTF.